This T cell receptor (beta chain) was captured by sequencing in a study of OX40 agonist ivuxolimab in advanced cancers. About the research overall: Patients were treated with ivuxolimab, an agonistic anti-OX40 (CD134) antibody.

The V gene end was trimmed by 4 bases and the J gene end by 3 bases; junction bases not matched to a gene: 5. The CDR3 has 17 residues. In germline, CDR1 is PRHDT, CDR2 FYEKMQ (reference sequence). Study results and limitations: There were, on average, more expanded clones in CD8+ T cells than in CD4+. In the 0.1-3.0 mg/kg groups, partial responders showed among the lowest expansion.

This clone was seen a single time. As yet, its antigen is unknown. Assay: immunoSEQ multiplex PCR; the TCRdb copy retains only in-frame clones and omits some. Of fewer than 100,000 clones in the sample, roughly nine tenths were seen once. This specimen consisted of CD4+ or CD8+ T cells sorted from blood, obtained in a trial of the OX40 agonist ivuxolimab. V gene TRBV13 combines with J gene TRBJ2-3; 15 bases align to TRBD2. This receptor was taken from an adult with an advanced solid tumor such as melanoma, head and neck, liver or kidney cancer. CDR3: CASSSRGLAGGTDTQYF. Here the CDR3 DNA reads TGTGCCAGCAGCTCCCGGGGACTAGCGGGGGGAACAGATACGCAGTATTTT.